This T cell receptor beta chain appears in the sequencing data of a study of T cell repertoires in ileal Crohn's disease. Study in general: 35% were active smokers at surgery; median disease duration was roughly 7.9 years. Every patient was operated on for stricturing (around 61%) or penetrating (about 39%) complications.

The study's findings and limits: Every patient over 26.8% clonality showed endoscopic recurrence. Compared with CD4 T cells, sorted CD8 cells carried more expanded clones.

CDR1 is MGHRA, CDR2 YSYEKL, per germline. V lost 4 bases, J lost 9 bases, and 18 bases lay in between. This CDR3 region has 15 residues. A word on this clone: Its antigen is undetermined.

Repertoires were generated with immunoSEQ multiplex PCR, while TCRdb's copy carries only in-frame clones and drops some. The sample holds approximately 13,000 clones, 70% to 90% seen once. The clonotype comes from an adult with Crohn's disease. The specimen was ileal tissue. The chain has TRBV4-1 and TRBJ2-2, with a possible D match to TRBD2 (5 bases). Here the CDR3 DNA reads TGCGCCAGCAGCCCTTTGGCGGGTCAGGTCAGGGAGCTGTTTTTT. Amino acids: CASSPLAGQVRELFF.